The 12 T cell receptor beta chains below come from one sample, sequenced in a study of blood T cell repertoires in COVID-19. TCRdb's table, derived via immunoSEQ multiplex PCR, lists solely in-frame clones and lacks some. The table has approximately 260,000 clones, around 86% seen once. Sequencing was done on a sample of peripheral blood. Source of these receptors: a man between 18 and 29 years old with active or convalescent COVID-19.

The chain employs TRBV6-5 and TRBJ1-3, with TRBD1 matching over 9 bases. The ends lost 6 bases at V and 2 bases at J; junction bases unmatched: 5. The CDR3 runs to 15 residues. Germline lookup yields CDR1 MNHEY and CDR2 SVGAGI. CDR3 nucleotides: TGTGCCAGCAGCCGGGACAGGGCCGCTGGAAACACCATATATTTT. Its translation is CASSRDRAAGNTIYF.

The chain is built from TRBV6-2 or TRBV6-3 and TRBJ2-5, with 8 bases lining up with TRBD1. J lost 2 bases, V lost 6 bases, and 5 bases had no gene match. Germline CDR1 and CDR2: MNHEY and SVGEGT. CDR3 length: 14 amino acids. The CDR3 region is CASSRGQGQETQYF. CDR3 coding DNA: TGTGCCAGCAGCCGAGGACAGGGACAAGAGACCCAGTACTTC.

The J gene is TRBJ2-7, the V gene TRBV6-5, with TRBD2 as a possible D gene (5 bases). This CDR3 region has 13 residues. CDR1 and CDR2 (germline): MNHEY, SVGAGI. V gave up 6 bases and J gave up 6 bases, with 15 bases separating them. The CDR3 loop is CASSRPLAVEQYF. The CDR3 region has the DNA TGTGCCAGCAGCCGACCGCTAGCAGTCGAGCAGTACTTC.

The chain combines TRBV6-5 with TRBJ1-4; weak D call: TRBD1 (5 bases). Trimming left V 7 bases short and J 8 bases short, with 14 bases between. Germline V CDR1 and CDR2: MNHEY, SVGAGI. CDR3 size: 13 residues. The chain's CDR3 is CASTRQGLEKLFF. CDR3 nucleotide sequence: TGTGCCAGCACCCGGCAGGGTTTAGAAAAACTGTTTTTT.

The chain carries TRBV6-5 and TRBJ2-5, with D maybe TRBD1 (6 bases). The germline gives CDR1 MNHEY, CDR2 SVGAGI. V lost 7 bases to trimming and J lost 5 bases, with 14 bases between them. The CDR3 is made up of 13 amino acids. CDR3: CASTMQGTETQYF. The DNA of the CDR3 is TGTGCCAGCACTATGCAGGGGACGGAGACCCAGTACTTC.

The V call is TRBV6-5, the J call TRBJ2-1; D unclear. V lost 7 bases to trimming and J lost 2 bases, with 9 bases between them. Per germline, CDR1 MNHEY and CDR2 SVGAGI. There are 13 residues in the CDR3. CDR3 DNA sequence: TGTGCCAGCAAGAGCCTAGCCTACAATGAGCAGTTCTTC. It codes for CASKSLAYNEQFF.

In this sample, this clone turned up a few times. The rearrangement links TRBV11-1 to TRBJ2-7, with D possibly being TRBD2 (5 bases). The CDR3 covers 12 residues. V dropped 4 bases and J dropped 7 bases, with 11 bases sitting between them. Germline V gives CDR1 SGHAT, CDR2 FQDESV (reference sequence). CDR3 residues: CASSSSPTEQYF. CDR3 coding DNA: TGTGCCAGCAGCTCTAGCCCCACAGAGCAGTACTTC.

The chain uses TRBV5-1 and TRBJ1-2; TRBD1 is a possible D gene (5 bases). The CDR3 has 15 amino acids. V was trimmed by 2 bases and J by 5 bases, leaving 16 bases between them. Germline V gene sequence: CDR1 SGHRS, CDR2 YFSETQ. The CDR3 sequence: CASSFLSTAGYGYTF. In DNA, the CDR3 is TGCGCCAGCAGCTTTCTCTCGACAGCCGGGTATGGCTACACCTTC.

This sequence joins TRBV24-1 and TRBJ2-2; 9 nucleotides match TRBD1. J gave up 7 bases and V 0 bases, and 8 bases lay outside the gene matches. Looked up from germline, CDR1 is KGHDR and CDR2 is SFDVKD. The CDR3 is 17 amino acids. The CDR3 DNA is TGTGCCACCAGTGATTTGCATGGGACAGGGAAGAACGGGGAGCTGTTTTTT. As protein: CATSDLHGTGKNGELFF.

This sequence joins TRBV24-1 and TRBJ1-2, with a possible D match to TRBD1 (5 bases). The CDR3 totals 14 residues. V shed 4 bases and J shed 6 bases, with 14 bases lying between them. The germline V gene encodes CDR1 KGHDR and CDR2 SFDVKD. CDR3: CATSDDSGVHGYTF. The CDR3 nucleotides read TGTGCCACCAGTGACGACAGTGGGGTTCATGGCTACACCTTC.

CDR3 region: CASSLNSGGSYGDTQYF. CDR3 DNA: TGTGCCAGCAGCTTAAACAGCGGGGGATCCTATGGGGATACGCAGTATTTT. The V call is TRBV7-3, the J call TRBJ2-3; 8 bases line up with TRBD2. The junction had 12 bases not matched to a gene; V was cut back by 1 base and J by 6 bases. Germline lookup yields CDR1 SGHTA and CDR2 FQGTGA. CDR3 length equals 17 residues.

The rearrangement joins TRBV19 to TRBJ1-5; the match to TRBD1 covers 7 bases. The trim removed 2 bases at V and 5 bases at J, leaving 3 bases unmatched. The CDR3 has 14 amino acids. Germline CDR1 LNHDA, CDR2 SQIVND (reference sequence). The CDR3 DNA is TGTGCCAGTAGTATAAGGACAGGATATCAGCCCCAGCATTTT. It specifies CASSIRTGYQPQHF.